The entry below gives a single T cell receptor beta chain sequence along with its context. The target antigen is unknown. This entry is derived from a study of cytomegalovirus exposure and HLA in healthy donors. 60 Vbeta and 13 Jbeta primers were used in PCR. Assay used: immunoSEQ multiplex PCR; TCRdb lists only in-frame clones, some missing. Here the sample spans more than 95,000 clones, about 80% being singletons. Study-wide points: HLA alleles were associated with 15,000 to 20,000 TCR beta sequences in a later analysis at 0.05 false discovery rate.

This sequence originates from a man aged 50-60 years in good health and CMV-seropositive. The sample was PBMCs.

CDR3 nucleotide sequence: TGCGCCAGCAGCTTGGGAATGACAGGTGATGAGCAGTTCTTC. Translated, it gives CASSLGMTGDEQFF. This chain uses TRBV5-1 with TRBJ2-1; D may be TRBD1 (6 bases). This CDR3 contains 14 residues. Germline values: CDR1 SGHRS, CDR2 YFSETQ. V lost 0 bases, J lost 8 bases, and 12 bases lay in between. Based on the CDR3 plus reference TRBV5-1 and TRBJ2-1, the full variable domain is KAGVTQTPRYLIKTRGQQVTLSCSPISGHRSVSWYQQTPGQGLQFLFEYFSETQRNKGNFPGRFSGRQFSNSRSEMNVSTLELGDSALYLCASSLGMTGDEQFFGPGTRLTVL.